This TCR beta chain was captured in a study of tumor-infiltrating lymphocytes in primary liver carcinoma. Study summary: Lesions, classed as T1-T3 N0M0, spanned roughly 4 to 10 cm across. Every sample contained roughly 3.5 to 7.13 million productive TCRbeta reads, and these numbers were similar from one tissue type to another. Study results and caveats: Tumor region pairs showed greater overlap than either tumor-adjacent or tumor-blood pairs did.

Per germline, CDR1 SGHAT and CDR2 FQNNGV. The CDR3 has 13 residues. V dropped 10 bases and J dropped 6 bases, with 19 bases sitting between them. TCR beta cDNA was made from 400 to 600 ng total RNA with a constant-region primer. Researchers made the TCR beta libraries by running three nested multiplex PCR rounds with slightly modified ARM-PCR. With TRBV1-TRBV30 forward primers and a C-beta reverse primer, the first two PCR rounds were run for about 10 cycles each. TCRdb called the multiplex PCR reads again in MiXCR, with one record for every CDR3 protein. The data contain fewer than 250,000 distinct CDR3 sequences, roughly two thirds of them singletons. Germline DNA was also extracted, with blood RNA taken from unsorted whole blood. To note about this clonotype: Its antigen is not identified.

This sequence joins TRBV11-2 and TRBJ2-7; maybe TRBD2 (5 bases). The receptor was derived from a woman in her fifties or sixties with primary liver carcinoma and hepatitis B virus infection. Sequencing input: peripheral blood. CDR3 sequence: CANNLTSGSEQYF. The DNA of the CDR3 is TGTGCCAACAACTTAACTAGTGGGAGCGAGCAGTACTTC.